Reported below is one T cell receptor (beta chain). Its antigen is currently unknown. This specimen comes from a study of shared clonotypes between healthy human individuals. General study results and limits: Owing to a small donor count, the genetic and exposure-history diversity represented was limited. Richness estimates generally favored naive over memory subsets. Though the depth was large, rarefaction showed that sorted-subset sequencing was incomplete.

The CDR3 sequence is 14 residues long. Germline values: CDR1 SNHLY, CDR2 FYNNEI. J lost 5 bases, V lost 4 bases, and 4 bases had no gene match. Assay execution took place at the deep level. Libraries were prepared by immunoSEQ multiplex PCR; TCRdb keeps only in-frame clonotypes and omits some of them. The profile shows more than 850,000 clones, about four fifths of them singletons. This rearrangement joins TRBV2 to TRBJ2-3; TRBD2 agrees at 9 bases. Sequenced input: memory CD4+ T cells from PBMCs. Subset reported: CD45RA-negative fraction. The TCR originated in a man between 18 and 29 years old in good health. Some clones in this sample may be carry-over from other donors' samples. The CDR3 coding sequence is TGTGCCAGCAGTGTGGGACTAGCAGTAGATACGCAGTATTTT. Protein sequence: CASSVGLAVDTQYF.